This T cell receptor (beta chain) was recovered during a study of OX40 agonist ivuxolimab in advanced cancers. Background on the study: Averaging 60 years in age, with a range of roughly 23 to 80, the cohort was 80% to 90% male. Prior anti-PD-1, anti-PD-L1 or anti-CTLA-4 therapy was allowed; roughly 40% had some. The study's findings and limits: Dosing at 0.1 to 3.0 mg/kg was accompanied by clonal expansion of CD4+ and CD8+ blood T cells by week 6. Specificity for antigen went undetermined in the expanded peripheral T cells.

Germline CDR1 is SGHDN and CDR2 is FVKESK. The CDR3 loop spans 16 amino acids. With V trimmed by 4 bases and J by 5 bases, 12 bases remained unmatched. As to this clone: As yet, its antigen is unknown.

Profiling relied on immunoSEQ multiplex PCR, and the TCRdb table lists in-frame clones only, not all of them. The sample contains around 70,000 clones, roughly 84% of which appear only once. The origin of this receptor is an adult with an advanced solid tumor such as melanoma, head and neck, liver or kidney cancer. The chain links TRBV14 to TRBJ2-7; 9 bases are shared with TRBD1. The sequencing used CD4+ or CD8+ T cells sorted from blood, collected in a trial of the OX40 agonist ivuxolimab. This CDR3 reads CASSLLLGQGKDEQYF. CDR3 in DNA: TGTGCCAGCAGCCTCCTTTTGGGACAGGGTAAGGACGAGCAGTACTTC.